What follows describes a single T cell receptor beta chain. Its antigen is currently unknown. The sample originates from a study of OX40 agonist ivuxolimab in advanced cancers. For the study at large: Subjects had a mean age of about 65 years, with a range of roughly 23 to 80; less than 90% were male.

Study-level points and caveats: With doses of 0.1 to 3.0 mg/kg, CD4+ and CD8+ blood T cells had undergone clonal expansion by week 6. Certain nonresponding patients likewise had low normalized T-cell clonal expansion. Averaging showed that CD8+ T cells had more expanded clones than CD4+ did.

Generated by immunoSEQ multiplex PCR, the TCRdb table keeps only in-frame clones and is missing some. Of fewer than 90,000 clones in the sample, over 85% were seen once. With 5 bases removed from V and 7 bases from J, the gap between germline ends came to 12 bases. The CDR3 is 13 amino acids. Germline loops: CDR1 LNHDA, CDR2 SQIVND (reference sequence). The source material was CD4+ or CD8+ T cells sorted from blood, sampled in a trial of the OX40 agonist ivuxolimab. The gene calls are TRBV19 and TRBJ1-5; perhaps TRBD1 as D (6 bases). The sequence came from an adult with an advanced solid tumor such as melanoma, head and neck, liver or kidney cancer. The CDR3 protein is CASSLPGAQPQHF. CDR3 DNA sequence: TGTGCCAGTAGTCTCCCGGGGGCGCAGCCCCAGCATTTT.